Below, one TCR beta chain is given with its context. Antigen: not known. The sample originates from a study of Tregs in tolerant kidney transplant recipients. Measured with immunoSEQ multiplex PCR; TCRdb has only the in-frame clones, and not every one. The sample yields roughly 250,000 clones, about 86% seen once. Study-level results: No direct test of biological reproducibility was done here.

The receptor was derived from a human donor in good health. Source material: CD4+ T cells from blood.

CDR3 loop: CASGLANGAQIGEKLFF. The CDR3 DNA is TGTGCTAGTGGTTTGGCGAACGGGGCTCAAATCGGTGAAAAACTGTTTTTT. The chain carries TRBV12-5 and TRBJ1-4, with D possibly TRBD1 on 5 matching bases. CDR1 is LGHNT and CDR2 is FRNRAP in the germline V gene. Trimming cost V 1 base and J 7 bases, with 19 bases left between them. This CDR3 contains 17 residues.